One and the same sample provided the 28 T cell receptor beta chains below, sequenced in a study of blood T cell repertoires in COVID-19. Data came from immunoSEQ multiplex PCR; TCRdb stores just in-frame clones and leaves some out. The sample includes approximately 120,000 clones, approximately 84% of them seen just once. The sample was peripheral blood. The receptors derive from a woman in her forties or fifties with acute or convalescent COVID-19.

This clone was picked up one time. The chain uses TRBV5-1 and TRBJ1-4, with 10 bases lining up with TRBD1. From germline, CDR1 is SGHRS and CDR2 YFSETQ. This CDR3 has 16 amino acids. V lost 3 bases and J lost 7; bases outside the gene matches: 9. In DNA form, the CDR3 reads TGCGCCAGCAGCTCAGGACAGGGGGGCCTTGTTGAAAAACTGTTTTTT. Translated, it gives CASSSGQGGLVEKLFF.

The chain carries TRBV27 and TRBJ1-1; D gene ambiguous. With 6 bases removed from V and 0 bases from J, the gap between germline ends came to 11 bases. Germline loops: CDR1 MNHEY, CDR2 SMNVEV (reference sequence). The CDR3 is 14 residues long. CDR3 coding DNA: TGTGCCAGCAGCCTAAACGTGCTGAACACTGAAGCTTTCTTT. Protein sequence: CASSLNVLNTEAFF.

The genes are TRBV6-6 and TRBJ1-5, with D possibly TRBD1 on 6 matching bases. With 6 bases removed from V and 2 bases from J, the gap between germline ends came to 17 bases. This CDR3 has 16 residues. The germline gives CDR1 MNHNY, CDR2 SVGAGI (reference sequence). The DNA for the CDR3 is TGTGCCAGCAGCTTAGGTGGGGGCCGCGGCAATCAGCCCCAGCATTTT. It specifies CASSLGGGRGNQPQHF.

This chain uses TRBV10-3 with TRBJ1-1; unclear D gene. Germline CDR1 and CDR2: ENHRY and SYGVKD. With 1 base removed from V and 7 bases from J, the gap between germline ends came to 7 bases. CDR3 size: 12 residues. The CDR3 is CAISEWQDEAFF. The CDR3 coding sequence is TGTGCCATCAGTGAGTGGCAGGATGAAGCTTTCTTT.

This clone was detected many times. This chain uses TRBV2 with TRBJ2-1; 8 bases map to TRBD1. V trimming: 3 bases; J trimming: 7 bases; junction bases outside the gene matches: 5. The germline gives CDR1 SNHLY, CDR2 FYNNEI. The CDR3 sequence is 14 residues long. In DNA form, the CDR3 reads TGTGCCAGCAGTGACAGGGGGCGATTAAATGAGCAGTTCTTC. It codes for CASSDRGRLNEQFF.

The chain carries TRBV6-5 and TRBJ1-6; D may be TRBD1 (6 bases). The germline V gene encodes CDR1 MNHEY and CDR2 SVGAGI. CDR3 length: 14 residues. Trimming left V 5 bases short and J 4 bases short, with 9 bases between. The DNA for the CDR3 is TGTGCCAGCAGTCGGACAGATTATAATTCACCCCTCCACTTT. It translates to CASSRTDYNSPLHF.

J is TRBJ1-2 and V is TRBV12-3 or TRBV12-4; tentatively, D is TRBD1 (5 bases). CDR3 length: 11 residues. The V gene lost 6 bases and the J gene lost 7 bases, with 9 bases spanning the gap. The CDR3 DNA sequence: TGTGCCAGCAGCGGGGGATTTGGCTACACCTTC. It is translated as CASSGGFGYTF.

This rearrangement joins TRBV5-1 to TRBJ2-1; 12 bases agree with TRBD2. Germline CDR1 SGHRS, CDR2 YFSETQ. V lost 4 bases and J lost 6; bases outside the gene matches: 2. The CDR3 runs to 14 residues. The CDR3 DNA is TGCGCCAGCAGCCTAGCGGGGGGGCTCAATGAGCAGTTCTTC. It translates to CASSLAGGLNEQFF.

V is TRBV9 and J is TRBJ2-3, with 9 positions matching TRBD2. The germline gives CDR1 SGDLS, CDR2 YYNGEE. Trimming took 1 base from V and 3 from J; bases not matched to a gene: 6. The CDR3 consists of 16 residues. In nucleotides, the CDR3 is TGTGCCAGCAGCGTAAAGGCGGGGGGGGTAACAGATACGCAGTATTTT. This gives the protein CASSVKAGGVTDTQYF.

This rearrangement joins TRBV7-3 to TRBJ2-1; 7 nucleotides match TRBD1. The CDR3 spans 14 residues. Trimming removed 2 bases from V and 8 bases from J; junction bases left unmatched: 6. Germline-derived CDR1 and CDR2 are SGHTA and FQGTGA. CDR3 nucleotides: TGTGCCAGCAGCTTAGACAGGGCAGGTGATGAGCAGTTCTTC. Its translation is CASSLDRAGDEQFF. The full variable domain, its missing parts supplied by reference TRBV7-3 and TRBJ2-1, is GAGVSQTPSNKVTEKGKYVELRCDPISGHTALYWYRQSLGQGPEFLIYFQGTGAADDSGLPNDRFFAVRPEGSVSTLKIQRTERGDSAVYLCASSLDRAGDEQFFGPGTRLTVL.

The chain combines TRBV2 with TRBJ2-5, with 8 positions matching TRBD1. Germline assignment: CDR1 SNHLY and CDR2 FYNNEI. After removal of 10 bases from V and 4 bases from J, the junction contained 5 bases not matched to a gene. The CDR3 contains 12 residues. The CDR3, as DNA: TGTGCCACCGGGACAGGTGGAGAGACCCAGTACTTC. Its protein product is CATGTGGETQYF.

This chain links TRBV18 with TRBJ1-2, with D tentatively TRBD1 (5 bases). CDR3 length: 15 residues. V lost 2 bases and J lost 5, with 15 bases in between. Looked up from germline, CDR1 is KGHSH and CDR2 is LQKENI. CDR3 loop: CASSPAATGEYGYTF. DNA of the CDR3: TGTGCCAGCTCACCAGCAGCGACGGGGGAGTATGGCTACACCTTC.

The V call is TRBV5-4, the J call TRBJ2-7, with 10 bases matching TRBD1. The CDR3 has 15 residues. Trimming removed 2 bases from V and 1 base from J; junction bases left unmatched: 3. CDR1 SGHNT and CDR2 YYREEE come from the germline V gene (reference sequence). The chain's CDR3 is CASSFDRGPSYEQYF. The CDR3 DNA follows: TGTGCCAGCAGCTTCGACAGGGGGCCATCCTACGAGCAGTACTTC. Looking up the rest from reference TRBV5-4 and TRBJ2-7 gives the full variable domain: ETGVTQSPTHLIKTRGQQVTLRCSSQSGHNTVSWYQQALGQGPQFIFQYYREEENGRGNFPPRFSGLQFPNYSSELNVNALELDDSALYLCASSFDRGPSYEQYFGPGTRLTVT.

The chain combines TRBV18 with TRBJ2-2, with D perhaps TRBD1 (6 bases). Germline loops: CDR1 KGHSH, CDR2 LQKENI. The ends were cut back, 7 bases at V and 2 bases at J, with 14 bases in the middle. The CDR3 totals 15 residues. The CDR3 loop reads CASLGQLENTGELFF. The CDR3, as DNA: TGTGCCAGCTTGGGACAACTCGAAAACACCGGGGAGCTGTTTTTT.

CDR3 in DNA: TGTGCCAGCAGCCTTACAGGGGGGCGAGGTGAAAAACTGTTTTTT. Protein sequence: CASSLTGGRGEKLFF. The chain employs TRBV5-8 and TRBJ1-4, with 8 bases matching TRBD1. Germline CDR1 SGHTS, CDR2 YDEGEE. The length of the CDR3 is 15 residues. The V gene end was trimmed by 4 bases and the J gene end by 7 bases; junction bases not matched to a gene: 9.

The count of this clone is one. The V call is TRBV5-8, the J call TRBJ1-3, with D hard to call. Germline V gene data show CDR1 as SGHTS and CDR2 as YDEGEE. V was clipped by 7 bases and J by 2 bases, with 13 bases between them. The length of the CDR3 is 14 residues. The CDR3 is CASSIGSAGNTIYF. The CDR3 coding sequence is TGTGCCAGCTCCATAGGGAGCGCTGGAAACACCATATATTTT.

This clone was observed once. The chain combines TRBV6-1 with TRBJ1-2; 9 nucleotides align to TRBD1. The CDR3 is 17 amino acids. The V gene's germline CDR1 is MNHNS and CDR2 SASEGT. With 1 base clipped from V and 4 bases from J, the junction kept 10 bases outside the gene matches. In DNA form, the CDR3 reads TGTGCCAGCAGTGAAGAAGGGGGACAGGGCCTCGTCTATGGCTACACCTTC. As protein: CASSEEGGQGLVYGYTF.

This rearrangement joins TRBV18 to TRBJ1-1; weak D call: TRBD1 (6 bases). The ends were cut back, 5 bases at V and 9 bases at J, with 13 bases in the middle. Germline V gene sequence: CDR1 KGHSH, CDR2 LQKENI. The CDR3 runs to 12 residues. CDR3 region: CASSSPGGQAFF. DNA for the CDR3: TGTGCCAGCTCAAGCCCCGGGGGGCAAGCTTTCTTT.

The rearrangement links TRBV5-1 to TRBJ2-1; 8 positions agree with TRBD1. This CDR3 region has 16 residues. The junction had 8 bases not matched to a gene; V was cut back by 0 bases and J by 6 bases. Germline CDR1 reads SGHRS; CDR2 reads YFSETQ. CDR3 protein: CASSLGTGFGVNEQFF. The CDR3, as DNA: TGCGCCAGCAGCTTGGGGACAGGGTTCGGGGTCAATGAGCAGTTCTTC.

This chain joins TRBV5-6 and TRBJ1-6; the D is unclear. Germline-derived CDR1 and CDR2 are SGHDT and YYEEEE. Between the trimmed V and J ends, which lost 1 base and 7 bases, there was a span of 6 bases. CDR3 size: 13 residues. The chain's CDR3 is CASSLYENSPLHF. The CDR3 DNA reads TGTGCCAGCAGCTTGTATGAGAATTCACCCCTCCACTTT.

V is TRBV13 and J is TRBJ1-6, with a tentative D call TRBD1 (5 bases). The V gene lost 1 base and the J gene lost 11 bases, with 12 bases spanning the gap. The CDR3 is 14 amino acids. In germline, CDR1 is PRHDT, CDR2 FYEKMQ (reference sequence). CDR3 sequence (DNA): TGTGCCAGCAGCTTAGCCAGGGCCAATCCACCCCTCCACTTT. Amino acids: CASSLARANPPLHF.

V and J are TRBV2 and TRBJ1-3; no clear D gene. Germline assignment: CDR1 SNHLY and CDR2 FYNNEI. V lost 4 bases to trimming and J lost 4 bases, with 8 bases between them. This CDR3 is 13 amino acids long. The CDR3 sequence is CASSAQFGNTIYF. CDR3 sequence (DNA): TGTGCCAGCAGTGCACAGTTCGGAAACACCATATATTTT.

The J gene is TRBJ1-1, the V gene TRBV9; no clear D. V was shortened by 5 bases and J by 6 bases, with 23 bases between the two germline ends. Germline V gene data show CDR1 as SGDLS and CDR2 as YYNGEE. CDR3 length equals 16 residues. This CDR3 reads CASRGIPSGGISEAFF. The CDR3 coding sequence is TGTGCCAGCAGAGGGATACCGAGTGGAGGGATTTCTGAAGCTTTCTTT.

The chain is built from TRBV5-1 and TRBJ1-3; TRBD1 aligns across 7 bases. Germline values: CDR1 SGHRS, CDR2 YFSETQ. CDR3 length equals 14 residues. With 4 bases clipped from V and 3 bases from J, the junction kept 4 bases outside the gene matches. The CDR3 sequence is CASSPDRVGNTIYF. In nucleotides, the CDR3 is TGCGCCAGCAGCCCAGACAGGGTTGGAAACACCATATATTTT.

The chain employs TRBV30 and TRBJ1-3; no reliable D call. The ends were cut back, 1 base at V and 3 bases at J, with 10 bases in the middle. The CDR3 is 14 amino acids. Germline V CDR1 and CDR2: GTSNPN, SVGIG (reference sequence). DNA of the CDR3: TGTGCCTGGAGTGAGGCAGCGGTTGGAAACACCATATATTTT. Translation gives CAWSEAAVGNTIYF.

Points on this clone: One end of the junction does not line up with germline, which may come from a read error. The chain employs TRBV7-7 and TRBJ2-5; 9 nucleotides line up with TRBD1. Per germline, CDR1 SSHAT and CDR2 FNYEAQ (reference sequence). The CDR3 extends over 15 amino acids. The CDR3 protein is CASSSAGTGQETQYF. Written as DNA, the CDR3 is TGTGCTAGCAGTTCTGCCGGGACAGGGCAAGAGACCCAGTACTTC.

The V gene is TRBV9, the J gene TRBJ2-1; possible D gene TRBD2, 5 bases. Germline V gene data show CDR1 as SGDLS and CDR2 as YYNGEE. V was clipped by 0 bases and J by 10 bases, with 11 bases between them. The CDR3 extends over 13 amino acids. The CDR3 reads CASSVVPTGEQFF. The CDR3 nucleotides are TGTGCCAGCAGCGTAGTCCCCACGGGGGAGCAGTTCTTC.

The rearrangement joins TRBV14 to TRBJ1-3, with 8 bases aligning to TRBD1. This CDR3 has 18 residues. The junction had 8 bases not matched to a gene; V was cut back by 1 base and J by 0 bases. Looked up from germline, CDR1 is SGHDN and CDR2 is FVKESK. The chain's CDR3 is CASSQVRGDRTSGNTIYF. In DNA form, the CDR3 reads TGTGCCAGCAGCCAAGTCCGTGGGGACAGGACCTCTGGAAACACCATATATTTT.